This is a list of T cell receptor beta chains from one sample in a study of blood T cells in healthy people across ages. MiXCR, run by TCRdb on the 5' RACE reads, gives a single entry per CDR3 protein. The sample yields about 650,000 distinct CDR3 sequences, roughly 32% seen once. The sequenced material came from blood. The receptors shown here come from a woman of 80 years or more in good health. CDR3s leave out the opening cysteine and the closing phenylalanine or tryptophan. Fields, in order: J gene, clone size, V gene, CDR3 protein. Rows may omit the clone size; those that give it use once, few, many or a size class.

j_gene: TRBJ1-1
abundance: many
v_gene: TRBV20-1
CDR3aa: SARTRQDTEAF

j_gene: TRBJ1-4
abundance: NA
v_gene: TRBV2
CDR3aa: ASRTGGRGKTNEKLF

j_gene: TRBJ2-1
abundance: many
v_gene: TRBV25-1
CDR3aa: ASSESGFMTGGPNEQF

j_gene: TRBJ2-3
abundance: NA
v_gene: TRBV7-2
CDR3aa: ASSLRPLGTDTQY

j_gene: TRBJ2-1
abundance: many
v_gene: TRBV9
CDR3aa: ASSSDNEQF

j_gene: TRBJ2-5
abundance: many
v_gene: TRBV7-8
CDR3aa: ASSRQGSRRETQY

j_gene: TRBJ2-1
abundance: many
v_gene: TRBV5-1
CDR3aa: ASSRVGGNNEQF

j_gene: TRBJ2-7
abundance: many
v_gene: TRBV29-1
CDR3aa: SVEERRGRGGEQY

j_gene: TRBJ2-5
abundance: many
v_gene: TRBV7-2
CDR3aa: ASSRGGGGLEETQY

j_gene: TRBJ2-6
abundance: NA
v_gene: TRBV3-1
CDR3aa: ASSQAARKGANVLT

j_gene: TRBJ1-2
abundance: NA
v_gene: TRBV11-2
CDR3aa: ASSRPPGETYGYT

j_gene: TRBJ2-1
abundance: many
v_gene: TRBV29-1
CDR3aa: SVEPRDRYNEQF

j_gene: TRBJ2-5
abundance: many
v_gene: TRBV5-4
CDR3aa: ASSRLASETQY

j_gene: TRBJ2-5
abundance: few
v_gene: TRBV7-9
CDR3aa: ASSLGGLAGGRQETQY

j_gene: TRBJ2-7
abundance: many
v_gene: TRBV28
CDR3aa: ASSSGLLAGDSYEQY

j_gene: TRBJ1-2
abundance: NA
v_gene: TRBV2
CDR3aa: ASSEGVMAGYGYT

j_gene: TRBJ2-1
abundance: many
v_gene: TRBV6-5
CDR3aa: ASSKMGQGMGNEQF

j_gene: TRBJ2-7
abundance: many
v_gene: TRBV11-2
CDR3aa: ASSFGTHYEQY

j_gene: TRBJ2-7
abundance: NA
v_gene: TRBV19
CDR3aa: ASSRHQSSYEQY

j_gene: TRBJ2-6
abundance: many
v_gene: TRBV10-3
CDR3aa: AISASDSGANVLT

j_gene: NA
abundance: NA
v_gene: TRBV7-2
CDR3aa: ASSPLGGGALETQY

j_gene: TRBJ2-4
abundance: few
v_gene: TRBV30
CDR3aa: AWSVPRWGVENIQY

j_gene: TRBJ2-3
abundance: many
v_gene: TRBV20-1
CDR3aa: SARTGEGTDTQY

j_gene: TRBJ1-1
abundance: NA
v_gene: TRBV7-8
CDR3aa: ASSSSAQTEAF

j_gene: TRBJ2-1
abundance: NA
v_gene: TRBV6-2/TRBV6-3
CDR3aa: AGSLKLAGAHNGQF

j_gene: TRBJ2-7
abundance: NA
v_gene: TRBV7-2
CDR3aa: ASSSGLHEQY

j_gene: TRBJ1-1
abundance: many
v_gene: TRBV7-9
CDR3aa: ASSPSGENTEAF

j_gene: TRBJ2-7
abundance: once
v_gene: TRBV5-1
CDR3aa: TSSRTQGPAGQY

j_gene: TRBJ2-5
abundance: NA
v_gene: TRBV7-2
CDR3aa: ASSLETPELEAGYNEQY

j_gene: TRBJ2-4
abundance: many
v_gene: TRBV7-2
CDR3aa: ASSLGGTGGNQY

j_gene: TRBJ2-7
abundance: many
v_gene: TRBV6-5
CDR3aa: ASRLLTGGASYEQY

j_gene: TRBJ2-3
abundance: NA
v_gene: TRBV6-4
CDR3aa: ASSESGLPGPDTQY

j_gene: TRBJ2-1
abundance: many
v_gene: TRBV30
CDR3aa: ASRQGNGEQF

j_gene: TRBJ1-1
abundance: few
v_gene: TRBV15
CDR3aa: ATSRANRMGTEAF

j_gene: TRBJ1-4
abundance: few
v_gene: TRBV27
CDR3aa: ASSLRAIGGYNEKLF

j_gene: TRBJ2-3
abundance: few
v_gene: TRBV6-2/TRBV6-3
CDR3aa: ASSLVIADTQY

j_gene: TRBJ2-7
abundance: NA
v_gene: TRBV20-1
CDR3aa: SASRRDRGLSYEQY

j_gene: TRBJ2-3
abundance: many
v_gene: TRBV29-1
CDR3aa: SVRAGGLTDTQY

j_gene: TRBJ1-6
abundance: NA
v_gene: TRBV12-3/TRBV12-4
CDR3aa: ASSQSQGGVSSSPLH

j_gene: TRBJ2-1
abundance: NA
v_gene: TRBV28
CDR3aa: ASSLLNNEQF

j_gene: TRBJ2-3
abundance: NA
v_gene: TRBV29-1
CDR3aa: SVEDDSTDTQY

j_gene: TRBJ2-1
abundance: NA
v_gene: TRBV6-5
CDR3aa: ASSSETGRAGSENEQF

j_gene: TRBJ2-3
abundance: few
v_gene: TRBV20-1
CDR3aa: SAPRLDTQY